This T cell receptor beta chain was documented in a study of beta chain features in type 1 diabetes. Reverse transcribing all isolated RNA meant expressed TCRB transcripts were sequenced. Clones were read by immunoSEQ multiplex PCR, and TCRdb kept only the in-frame ones, dropping some. The table records some 230,000 clones, over 8.5% of them present only once. This clone was counted between two and nine times. CDR3 length: 13 amino acids. Per the germline V gene, CDR1 is GTSNPN and CDR2 is SVGIG (reference sequence). With 3 bases removed from V and 5 bases from J, the gap between germline ends came to 11 bases.

The chain combines TRBV30 with TRBJ1-5; weak D call: TRBD1 (5 bases). This receptor was obtained from a woman aged 18-29 years in good health. The sequencing sample was made of naive CD4+ T cells from blood. DNA for the CDR3: TGTGCCTGGAGCCCCGGCAGGGATCAGCCCCAGCATTTT. Its translation: CAWSPGRDQPQHF.